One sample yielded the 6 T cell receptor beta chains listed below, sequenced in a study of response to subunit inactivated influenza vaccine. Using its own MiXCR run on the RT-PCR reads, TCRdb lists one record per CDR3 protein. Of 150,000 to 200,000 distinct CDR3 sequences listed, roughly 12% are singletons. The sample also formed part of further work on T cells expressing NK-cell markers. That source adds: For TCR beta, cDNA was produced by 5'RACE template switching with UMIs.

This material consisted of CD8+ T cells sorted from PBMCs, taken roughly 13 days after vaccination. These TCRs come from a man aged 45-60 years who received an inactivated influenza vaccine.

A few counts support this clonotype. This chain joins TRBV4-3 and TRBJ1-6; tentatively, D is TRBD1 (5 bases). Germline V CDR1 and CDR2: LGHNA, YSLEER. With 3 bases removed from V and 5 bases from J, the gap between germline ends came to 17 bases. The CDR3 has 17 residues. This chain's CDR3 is CASSQFRVGFNNSPLHF. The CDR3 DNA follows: TGCGCCAGCAGCCAGTTCAGGGTGGGGTTCAATAATTCACCCCTCCACTTT.

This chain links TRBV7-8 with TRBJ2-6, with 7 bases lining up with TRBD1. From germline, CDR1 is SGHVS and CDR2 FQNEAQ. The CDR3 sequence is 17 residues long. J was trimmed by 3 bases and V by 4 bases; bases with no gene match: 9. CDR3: CASSYDRVAVGANVLTF. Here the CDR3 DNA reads TGTGCCAGCAGCTACGACAGGGTAGCTGTTGGGGCCAACGTCCTGACTTTC.

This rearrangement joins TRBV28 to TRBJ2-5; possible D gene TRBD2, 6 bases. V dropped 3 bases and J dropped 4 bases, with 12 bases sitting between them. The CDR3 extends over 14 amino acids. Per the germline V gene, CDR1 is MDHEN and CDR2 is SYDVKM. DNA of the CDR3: TGTGCCAGCAGTTTGGGCTACGGGAGAGAGACCCAGTACTTC. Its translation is CASSLGYGRETQYF.

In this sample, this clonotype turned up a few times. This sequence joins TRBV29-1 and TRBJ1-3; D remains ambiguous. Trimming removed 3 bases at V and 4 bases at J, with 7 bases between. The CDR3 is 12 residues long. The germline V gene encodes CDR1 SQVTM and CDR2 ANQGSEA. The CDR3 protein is CSVEGLGNTIYF. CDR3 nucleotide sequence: TGCAGCGTTGAGGGTCTAGGAAACACCATATATTTT. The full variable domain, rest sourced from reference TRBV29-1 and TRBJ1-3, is SAVISQKPSRDICQRGTSLTIQCQVDSQVTMMFWYRQQPGQSLTLIATANQGSEATYESGFVIDKFPISRPNLTFSTLTVSNMSPEDSSIYLCSVEGLGNTIYFGEGSWLTVV.

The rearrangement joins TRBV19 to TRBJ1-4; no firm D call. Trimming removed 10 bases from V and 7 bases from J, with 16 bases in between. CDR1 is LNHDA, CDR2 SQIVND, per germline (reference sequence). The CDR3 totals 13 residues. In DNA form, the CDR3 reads TGTGCCACCTCTCTTTCGTTTGGTGAAAAACTGTTTTTT. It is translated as CATSLSFGEKLFF.

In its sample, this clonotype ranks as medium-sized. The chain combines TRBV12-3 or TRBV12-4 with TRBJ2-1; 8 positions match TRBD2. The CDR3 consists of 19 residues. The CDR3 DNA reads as TGTACCTGCAGTTTCGGGCCTGTCGGCGGGAGGATACCCTACAATGAGCAGTTCTTC. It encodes CTCSFGPVGGRIPYNEQFF.